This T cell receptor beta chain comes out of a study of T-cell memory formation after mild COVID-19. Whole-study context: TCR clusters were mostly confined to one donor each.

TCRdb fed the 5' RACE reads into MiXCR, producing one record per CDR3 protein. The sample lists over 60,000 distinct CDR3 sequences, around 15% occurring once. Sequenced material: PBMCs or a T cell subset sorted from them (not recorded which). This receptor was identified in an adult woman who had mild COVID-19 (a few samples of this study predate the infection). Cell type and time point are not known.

The CDR3 spells CASSPPGETGYGDTQYF. CDR3 sequence (DNA): TGTGCCAGCTCACCACCGGGCGAAACAGGGTACGGCGATACGCAGTATTTT. V is TRBV18 and J is TRBJ2-3, with a possible D match to TRBD1 (6 bases). Germline V lookup: CDR1 KGHSH, CDR2 LQKENI. The length of the CDR3 is 17 residues. V lost 0 bases to trimming and J lost 6 bases, with 19 bases between them.